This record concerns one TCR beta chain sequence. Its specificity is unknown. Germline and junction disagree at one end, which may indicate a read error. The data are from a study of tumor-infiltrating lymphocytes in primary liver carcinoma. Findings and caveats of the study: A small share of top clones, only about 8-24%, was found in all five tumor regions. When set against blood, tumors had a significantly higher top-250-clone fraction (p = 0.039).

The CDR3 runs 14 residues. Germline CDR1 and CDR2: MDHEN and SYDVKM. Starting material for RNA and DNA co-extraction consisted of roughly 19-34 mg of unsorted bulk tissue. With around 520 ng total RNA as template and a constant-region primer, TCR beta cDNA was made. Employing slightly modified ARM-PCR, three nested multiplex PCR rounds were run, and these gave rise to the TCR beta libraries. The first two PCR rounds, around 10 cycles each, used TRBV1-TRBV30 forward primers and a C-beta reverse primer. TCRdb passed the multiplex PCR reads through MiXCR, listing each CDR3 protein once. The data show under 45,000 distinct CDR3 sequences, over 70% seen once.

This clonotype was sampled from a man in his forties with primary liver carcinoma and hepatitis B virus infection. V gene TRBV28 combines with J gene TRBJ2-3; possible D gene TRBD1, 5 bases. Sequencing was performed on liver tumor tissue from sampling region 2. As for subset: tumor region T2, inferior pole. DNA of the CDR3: TGTGCCAACAGTCCCCCCCCCGGAACAGGTACGCAGTATTTT. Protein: CANSPPPGTGTQYF.